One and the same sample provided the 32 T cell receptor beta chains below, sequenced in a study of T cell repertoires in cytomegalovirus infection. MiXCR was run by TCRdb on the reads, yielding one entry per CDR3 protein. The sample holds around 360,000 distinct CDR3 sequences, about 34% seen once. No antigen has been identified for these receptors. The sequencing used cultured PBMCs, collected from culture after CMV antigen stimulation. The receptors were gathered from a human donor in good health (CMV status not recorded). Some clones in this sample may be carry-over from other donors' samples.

CDR3 sequence: CASSYRTAYEQYF. The CDR3 region has the DNA TGTGCCAGCAGTTATCGGACAGCCTACGAGCAGTACTTC. This chain connects TRBV6-2 or TRBV6-3 to TRBJ2-7; a possible D gene is TRBD1 (6 bases). The germline V gene encodes CDR1 MNHEY and CDR2 SVGEGT. There are 13 residues in the CDR3. Trimming cost V 3 bases and J 2 bases, with 8 bases left between them.

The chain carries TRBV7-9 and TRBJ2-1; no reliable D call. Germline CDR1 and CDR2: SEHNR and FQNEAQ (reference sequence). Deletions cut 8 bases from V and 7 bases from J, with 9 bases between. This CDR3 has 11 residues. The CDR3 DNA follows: TGTGCCAGCGATTCTCTAAATGAGCAGTTCTTC. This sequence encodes CASDSLNEQFF.

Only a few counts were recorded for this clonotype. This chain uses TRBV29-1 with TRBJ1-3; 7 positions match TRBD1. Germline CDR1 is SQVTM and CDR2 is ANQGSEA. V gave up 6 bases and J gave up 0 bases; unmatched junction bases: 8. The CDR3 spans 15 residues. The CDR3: CSVWDRRSSGNTIYF. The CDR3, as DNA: TGCAGCGTCTGGGACAGAAGAAGCTCTGGAAACACCATATATTTT.

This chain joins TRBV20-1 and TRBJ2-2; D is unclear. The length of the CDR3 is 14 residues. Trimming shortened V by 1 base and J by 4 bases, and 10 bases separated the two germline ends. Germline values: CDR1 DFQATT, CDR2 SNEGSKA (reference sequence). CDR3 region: CSARALWGTGELFF. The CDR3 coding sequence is TGCAGTGCTAGAGCTCTATGGGGCACCGGGGAGCTGTTTTTT.

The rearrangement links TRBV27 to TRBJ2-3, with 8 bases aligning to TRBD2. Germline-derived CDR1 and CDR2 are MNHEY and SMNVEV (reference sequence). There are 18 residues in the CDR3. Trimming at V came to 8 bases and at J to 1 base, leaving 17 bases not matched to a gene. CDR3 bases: TGTGCCAGCCGTCCCCCAAAAACCTCGGGACTAGGCACAGATACGCAGTATTTT. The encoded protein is CASRPPKTSGLGTDTQYF.

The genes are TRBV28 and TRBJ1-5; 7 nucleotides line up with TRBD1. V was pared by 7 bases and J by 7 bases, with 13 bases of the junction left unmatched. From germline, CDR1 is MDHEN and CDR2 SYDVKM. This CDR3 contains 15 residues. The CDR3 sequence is CASKTRDRAYQPQHF. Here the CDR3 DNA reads TGTGCCAGCAAAACCCGGGACAGAGCTTACCAGCCCCAGCATTTT.

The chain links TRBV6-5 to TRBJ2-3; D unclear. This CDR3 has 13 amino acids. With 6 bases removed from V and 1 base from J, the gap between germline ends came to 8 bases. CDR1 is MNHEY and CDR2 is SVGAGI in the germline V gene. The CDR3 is CASRWQGTDTQYF. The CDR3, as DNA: TGTGCCAGCAGATGGCAAGGCACAGATACGCAGTATTTT.

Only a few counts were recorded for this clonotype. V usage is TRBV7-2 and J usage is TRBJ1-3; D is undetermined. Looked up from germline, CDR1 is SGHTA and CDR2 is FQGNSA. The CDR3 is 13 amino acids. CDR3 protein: CASARVFGNTIYF. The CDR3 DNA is TGTGCGTCCGCCAGAGTTTTCGGAAACACCATATATTTT.

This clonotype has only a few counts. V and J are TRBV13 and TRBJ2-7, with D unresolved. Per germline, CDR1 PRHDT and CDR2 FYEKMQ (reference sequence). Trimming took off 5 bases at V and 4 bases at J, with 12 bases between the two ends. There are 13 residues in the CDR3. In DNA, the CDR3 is TGTGCCAGCAGCGTCAACCCCCAATACGAGCAGTACGTC. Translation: CASSVNPQYEQYV.

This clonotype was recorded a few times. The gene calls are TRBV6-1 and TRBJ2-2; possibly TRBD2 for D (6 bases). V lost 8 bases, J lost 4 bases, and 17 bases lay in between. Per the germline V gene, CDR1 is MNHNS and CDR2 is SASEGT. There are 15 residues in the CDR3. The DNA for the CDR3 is TGTGCCAGCTATAGAGTGTTGGGGGGCACCGGGGAGCTGTTTTTT. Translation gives CASYRVLGGTGELFF.

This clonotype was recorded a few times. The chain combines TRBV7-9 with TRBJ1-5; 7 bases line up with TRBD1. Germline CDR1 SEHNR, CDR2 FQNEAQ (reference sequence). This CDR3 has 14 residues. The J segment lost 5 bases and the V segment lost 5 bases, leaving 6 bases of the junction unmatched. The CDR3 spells CASSRQGVDQPQHF. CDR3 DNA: TGTGCCAGCAGCCGACAGGGTGTAGATCAGCCCCAGCATTTT.

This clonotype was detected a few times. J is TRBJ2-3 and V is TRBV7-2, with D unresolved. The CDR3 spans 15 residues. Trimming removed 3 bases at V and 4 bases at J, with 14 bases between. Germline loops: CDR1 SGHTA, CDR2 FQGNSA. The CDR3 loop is CASSLPSRIADTQYF. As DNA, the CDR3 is TGTGCCAGCAGCTTGCCAAGTAGAATCGCAGATACGCAGTATTTT.

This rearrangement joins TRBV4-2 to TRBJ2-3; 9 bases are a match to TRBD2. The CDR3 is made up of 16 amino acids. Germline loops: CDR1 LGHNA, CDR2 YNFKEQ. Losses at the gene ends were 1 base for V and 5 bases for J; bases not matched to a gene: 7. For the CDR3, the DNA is TGTGCCAGCAGCCAAGTAGCGGGAGCTAGTTTAGATACGCAGTATTTT. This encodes CASSQVAGASLDTQYF.

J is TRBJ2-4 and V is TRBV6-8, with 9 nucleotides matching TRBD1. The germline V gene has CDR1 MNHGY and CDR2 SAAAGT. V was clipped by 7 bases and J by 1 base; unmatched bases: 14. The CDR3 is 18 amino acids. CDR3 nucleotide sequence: TGTGCCAGCAAACCGGGACAGGGAGACCTAGGGGCCAAAAACATTCAGTACTTC. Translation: CASKPGQGDLGAKNIQYF.

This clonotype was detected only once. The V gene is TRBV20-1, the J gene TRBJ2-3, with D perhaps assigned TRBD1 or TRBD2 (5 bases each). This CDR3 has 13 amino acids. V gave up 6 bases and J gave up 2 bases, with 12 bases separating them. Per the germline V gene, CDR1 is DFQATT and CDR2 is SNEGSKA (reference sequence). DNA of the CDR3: TGCAGTGCCGTTACGGGGACCACAGATACGCAGTATTTT. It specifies CSAVTGTTDTQYF.

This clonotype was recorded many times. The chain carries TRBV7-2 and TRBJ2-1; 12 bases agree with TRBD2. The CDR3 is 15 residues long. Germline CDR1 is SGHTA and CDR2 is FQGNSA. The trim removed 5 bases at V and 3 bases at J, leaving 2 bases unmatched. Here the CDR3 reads CASSPTSGSYNEQFF. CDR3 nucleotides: TGTGCCAGCAGCCCGACTAGCGGGAGCTACAATGAGCAGTTCTTC.

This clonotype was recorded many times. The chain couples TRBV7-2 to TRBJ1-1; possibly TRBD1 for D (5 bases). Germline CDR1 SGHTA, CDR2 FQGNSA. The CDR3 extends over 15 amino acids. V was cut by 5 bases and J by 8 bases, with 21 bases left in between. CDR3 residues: CASSTTPGPQNEAFF. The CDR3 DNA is TGTGCCAGCAGCACAACTCCGGGGCCACAAAACGAAGCTTTCTTT.

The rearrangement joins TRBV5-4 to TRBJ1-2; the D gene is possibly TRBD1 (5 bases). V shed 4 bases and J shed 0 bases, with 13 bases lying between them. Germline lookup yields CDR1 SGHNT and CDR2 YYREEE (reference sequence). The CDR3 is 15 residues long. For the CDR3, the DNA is TGTGCCAGCAGCCCCAGAGCAGGGCCTAACTATGGCTACACCTTC. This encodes CASSPRAGPNYGYTF.

DNA for the CDR3: TGTGCCAGCAGTGCGGACGGAAGCGGGGAGCTGTTTTTT. Translating it yields CASSADGSGELFF. The J gene is TRBJ2-2, the V gene TRBV12-3 or TRBV12-4; D is ambiguous. V lost 5 bases to trimming and J lost 7 bases, with 11 bases between them. CDR3 size: 13 residues.

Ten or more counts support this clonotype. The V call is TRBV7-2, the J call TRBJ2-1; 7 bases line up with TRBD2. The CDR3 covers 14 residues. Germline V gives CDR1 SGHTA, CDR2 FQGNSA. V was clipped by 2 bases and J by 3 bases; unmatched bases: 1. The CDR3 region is CASSLRGSYNEQFF. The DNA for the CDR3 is TGTGCCAGCAGCTTACGCGGGAGCTACAATGAGCAGTTCTTC.

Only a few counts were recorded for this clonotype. The CDR3 DNA reads TGTGCCATCTCTGACGCGGACTCTGGGGGGTCCTACGAGCAGTACTTC. This translates into CAISDADSGGSYEQYF. The rearrangement uses TRBV10-3 and TRBJ2-7, with a possible D match to TRBD2 (6 bases). This CDR3 is 16 amino acids long. Germline CDR1 is ENHRY and CDR2 is SYGVKD. With 8 bases removed from V and 1 base from J, the gap between germline ends came to 21 bases.

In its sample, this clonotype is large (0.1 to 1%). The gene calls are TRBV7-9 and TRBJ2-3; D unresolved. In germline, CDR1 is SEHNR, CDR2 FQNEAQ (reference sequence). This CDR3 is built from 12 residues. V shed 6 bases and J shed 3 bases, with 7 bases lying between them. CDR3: CASSPWTDTQYF. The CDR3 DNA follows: TGTGCCAGCAGTCCGTGGACAGATACGCAGTATTTT.

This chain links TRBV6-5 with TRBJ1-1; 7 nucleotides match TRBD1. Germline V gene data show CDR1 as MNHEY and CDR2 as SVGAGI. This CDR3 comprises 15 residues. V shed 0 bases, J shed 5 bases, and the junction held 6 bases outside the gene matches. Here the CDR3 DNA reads TGTGCCAGCAGTTACTCTTGGCAGGGGGAAACTGAAGCTTTCTTT. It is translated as CASSYSWQGETEAFF.

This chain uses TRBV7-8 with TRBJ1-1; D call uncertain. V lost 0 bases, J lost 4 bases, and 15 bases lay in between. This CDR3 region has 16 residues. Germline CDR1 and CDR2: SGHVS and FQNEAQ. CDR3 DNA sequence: TGTGCCAGCAGCTTAGCGCGGAGCCGTAGAGGCACTGAAGCTTTCTTT. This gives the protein CASSLARSRRGTEAFF.

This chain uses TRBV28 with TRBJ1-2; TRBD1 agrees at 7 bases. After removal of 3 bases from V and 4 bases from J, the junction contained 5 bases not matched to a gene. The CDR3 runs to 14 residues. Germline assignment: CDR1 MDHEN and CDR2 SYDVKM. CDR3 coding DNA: TGTGCCAGCAGTTTTAGGTCAGGGGGCTATGGCTACACCTTC. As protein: CASSFRSGGYGYTF.

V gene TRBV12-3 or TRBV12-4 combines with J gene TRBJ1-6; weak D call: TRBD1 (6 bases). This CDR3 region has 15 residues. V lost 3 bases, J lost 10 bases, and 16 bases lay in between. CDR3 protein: CASSFAGGQGSPLHF. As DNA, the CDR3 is TGTGCCAGCAGTTTCGCCGGAGGCCAGGGGTCACCCCTCCACTTT.

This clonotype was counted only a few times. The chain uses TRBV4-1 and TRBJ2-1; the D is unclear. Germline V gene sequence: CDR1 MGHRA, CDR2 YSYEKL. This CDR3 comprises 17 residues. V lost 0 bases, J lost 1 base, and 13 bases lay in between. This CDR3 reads CASSQDEKAGSYNEQFF. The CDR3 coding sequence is TGCGCCAGCAGCCAAGATGAAAAGGCTGGTTCCTACAATGAGCAGTTCTTC.

The CDR3 spells CSVPFLAGAYNEQFF. CDR3 sequence (DNA): TGCAGCGTGCCCTTTCTGGCGGGAGCATACAATGAGCAGTTCTTC. The genes are TRBV29-1 and TRBJ2-1, with 7 positions matching TRBD2. This CDR3 comprises 15 residues. The germline CDR1 and CDR2 sequences are SQVTM and ANQGSEA. After removal of 6 bases from V and 4 bases from J, the junction contained 12 bases not matched to a gene.

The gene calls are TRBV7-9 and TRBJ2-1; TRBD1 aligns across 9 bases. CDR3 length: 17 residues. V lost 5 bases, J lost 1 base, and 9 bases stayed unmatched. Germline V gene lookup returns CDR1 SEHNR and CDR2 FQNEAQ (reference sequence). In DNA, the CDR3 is TGTGCCAGCAGCCTCCCCTCCGGGACAGGGTCCTACAATGAGCAGTTCTTC. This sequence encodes CASSLPSGTGSYNEQFF.

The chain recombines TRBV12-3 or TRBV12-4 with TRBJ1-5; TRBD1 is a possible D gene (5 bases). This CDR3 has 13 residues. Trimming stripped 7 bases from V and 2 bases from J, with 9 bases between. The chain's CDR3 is CASTLGGNQPQHF. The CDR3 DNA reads TGTGCCAGCACCTTGGGGGGCAATCAGCCCCAGCATTTT.

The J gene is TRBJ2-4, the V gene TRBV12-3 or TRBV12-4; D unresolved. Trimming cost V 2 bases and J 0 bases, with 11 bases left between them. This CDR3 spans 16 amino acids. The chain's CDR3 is CASSLWGSIAKNIQYF. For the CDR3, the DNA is TGTGCCAGCAGTTTATGGGGTTCGATAGCCAAAAACATTCAGTACTTC.

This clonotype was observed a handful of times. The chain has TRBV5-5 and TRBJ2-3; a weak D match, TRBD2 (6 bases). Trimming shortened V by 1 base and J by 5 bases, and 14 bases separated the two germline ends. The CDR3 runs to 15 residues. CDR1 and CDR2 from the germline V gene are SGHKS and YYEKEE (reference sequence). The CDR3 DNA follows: TGTGCCAGCAGCTTGAACCCGGGAGTCCAAGATACGCAGTATTTT. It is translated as CASSLNPGVQDTQYF.